This record concerns one T cell receptor (beta chain) sequence. Antigen specificity is unknown. The record originates from a study of blood T cells in healthy people across ages. For the study at large: T cells yielded about one barcoded beta molecule per two cells through template switching.

The CDR3 is 14 amino acids. Trimming at V came to 8 bases and at J to 6 bases, leaving 6 bases not matched to a gene. In germline, CDR1 is SGHTA, CDR2 FQGNSA. Isolation per sample recovered at least 7 million PBMCs. Study findings and constraints: TCR beta diversity correlated strongly with naive T cell percentage.

A second 7 to 11 cycle PCR used barcoded and J-beta primers. No fewer than 3 million CDR3-containing paired-end reads came from each sample. Each CDR3 protein gets one entry after TCRdb re-called the 5' RACE reads with MiXCR. The sample holds almost 800,000 distinct CDR3 sequences, 58% seen once. The genes are TRBV7-2 and TRBJ2-7; 14 bases are a match to TRBD2. Sample: blood. The receptor was derived from a man aged 30-40 years in good health. This CDR3 reads CASQPGLAGAEQYF. CDR3 coding DNA: TGTGCCAGCCAACCGGGACTAGCGGGAGCCGAGCAGTACTTC.